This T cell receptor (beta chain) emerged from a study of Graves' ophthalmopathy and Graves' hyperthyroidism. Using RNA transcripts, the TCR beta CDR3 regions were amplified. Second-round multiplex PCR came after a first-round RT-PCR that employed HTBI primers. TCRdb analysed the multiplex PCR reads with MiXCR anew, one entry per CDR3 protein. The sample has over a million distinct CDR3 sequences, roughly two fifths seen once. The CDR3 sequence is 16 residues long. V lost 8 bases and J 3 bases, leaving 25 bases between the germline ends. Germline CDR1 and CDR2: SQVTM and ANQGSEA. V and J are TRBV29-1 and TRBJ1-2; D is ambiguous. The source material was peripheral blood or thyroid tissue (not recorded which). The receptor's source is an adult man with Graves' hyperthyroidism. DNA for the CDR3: TGCAGCTTAGCCCGAACACGGAGAGTTTTTGACTATGGCTACACCTTC. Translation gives CSLARTRRVFDYGYTF.